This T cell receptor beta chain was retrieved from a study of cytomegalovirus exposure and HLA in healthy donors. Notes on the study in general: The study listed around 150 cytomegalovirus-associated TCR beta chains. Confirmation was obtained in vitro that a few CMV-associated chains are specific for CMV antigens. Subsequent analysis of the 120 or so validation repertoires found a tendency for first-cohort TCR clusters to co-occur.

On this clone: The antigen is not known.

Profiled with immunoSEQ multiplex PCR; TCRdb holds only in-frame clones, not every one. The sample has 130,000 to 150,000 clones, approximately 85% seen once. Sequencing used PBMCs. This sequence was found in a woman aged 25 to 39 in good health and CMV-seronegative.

The CDR3 sequence is CSARQGFGTEAFF. The CDR3 coding sequence is TGCAGCGCTAGACAGGGTTTTGGCACTGAAGCTTTCTTT. This chain joins TRBV29-1 and TRBJ1-1; 7 positions agree with TRBD1. The J segment lost 4 bases and the V segment lost 7 bases, leaving 9 bases of the junction unmatched. Germline V gene data show CDR1 as SQVTM and CDR2 as ANQGSEA. The CDR3 spans 13 residues.